A single sample gave rise to the 15 T cell receptor beta chains below, sequenced in a study of blood T cell repertoires in COVID-19. Data came from immunoSEQ multiplex PCR; TCRdb stores just in-frame clones and leaves some out. The table includes about 73,000 clones, approximately 80% detected once. The sequenced material came from peripheral blood. Every receptor here comes from an elderly man with active or convalescent COVID-19.

The chain employs TRBV18 and TRBJ2-3; TRBD1 matches at 8 bases. The CDR3 has 15 amino acids. Germline V gene lookup returns CDR1 KGHSH and CDR2 LQKENI. Losses at the gene ends were 3 bases for V and 5 bases for J; bases not matched to a gene: 7. The CDR3 protein is CASSPDRGGGDTQYF. For the CDR3, the DNA is TGTGCCAGCTCACCCGACAGGGGTGGAGGAGATACGCAGTATTTT.

This chain links TRBV9 with TRBJ2-3; TRBD2 matches at 10 bases. The germline V gene has CDR1 SGDLS and CDR2 YYNGEE. This CDR3 is 15 amino acids long. V shed 5 bases and J 2 bases; nucleotides not matched to a gene: 5. This CDR3 is CASSFGLAVTDTQYF. The CDR3 DNA reads as TGTGCCAGCAGTTTCGGACTAGCGGTCACAGATACGCAGTATTTT.

The rearrangement joins TRBV5-1 to TRBJ2-5; D perhaps matches TRBD2 (5 bases). Germline CDR1 is SGHRS and CDR2 is YFSETQ. The germline V and J ends were trimmed by 7 bases and 0 bases, with 16 bases remaining between them. CDR3 length: 15 amino acids. CDR3 in DNA: TGCGCCAGCCAACGTGGGGTCGGGGACCAAGAGACCCAGTACTTC. Translated, it gives CASQRGVGDQETQYF.

The V gene is TRBV18, the J gene TRBJ2-1; weak D call: TRBD2 (6 bases). The V gene's germline CDR1 is KGHSH and CDR2 LQKENI. Trimming took off 3 bases at V and 2 bases at J, with 14 bases between the two ends. The CDR3 contains 16 residues. The CDR3 is CASSPESGPPYNEQFF. CDR3 in DNA: TGTGCCAGCTCACCTGAGAGCGGGCCCCCCTACAATGAGCAGTTCTTC.

This clone showed up just once. J is TRBJ2-3 and V is TRBV19; TRBD2 matches at 11 bases. Trimming cost V 8 bases and J 4 bases; bases outside gene matches: 14. In germline, CDR1 is LNHDA, CDR2 SQIVND (reference sequence). The length of the CDR3 is 17 residues. The CDR3 DNA reads TGTGCCAGTGCGACCCTCCAGGGACTAGCGGATGCAGATACGCAGTATTTT. It is translated as CASATLQGLADADTQYF.

This chain links TRBV27 with TRBJ2-5; TRBD2 aligns across 8 bases. This CDR3 contains 18 residues. Germline values: CDR1 MNHEY, CDR2 SMNVEV (reference sequence). V lost 6 bases, J lost 4 bases, and 19 bases stayed unmatched. The CDR3 bases are TGTGCCAGCAGAAAGTCTAGCGGGCATTTTGGGTTAGGAGAGACCCAGTACTTC. Translation gives CASRKSSGHFGLGETQYF.

This clone appeared a single time. The gene calls are TRBV5-1 and TRBJ1-1; weak D call: TRBD1 (6 bases). The length of the CDR3 is 15 residues. Germline V gene data show CDR1 as SGHRS and CDR2 as YFSETQ. The germline V and J ends were trimmed by 0 bases and 8 bases, with 17 bases remaining between them. DNA of the CDR3: TGCGCCAGCAGCTTGGAGGGGCAGGGGCGAACCGAAGCTTTCTTT. Protein: CASSLEGQGRTEAFF. The full variable domain, rest sourced from reference TRBV5-1 and TRBJ1-1, is KAGVTQTPRYLIKTRGQQVTLSCSPISGHRSVSWYQQTPGQGLQFLFEYFSETQRNKGNFPGRFSGRQFSNSRSEMNVSTLELGDSALYLCASSLEGQGRTEAFFGQGTRLTVV.

The gene calls are TRBV7-8 and TRBJ1-6, with unresolved D. This CDR3 has 16 amino acids. Germline lookup yields CDR1 SGHVS and CDR2 FQNEAQ. V gave up 5 bases and J gave up 0 bases, with 11 bases separating them. In nucleotides, the CDR3 is TGTGCCAGCAGCCCACGCTTCAGCTCCTATAATTCACCCCTCCACTTT. Translated, it gives CASSPRFSSYNSPLHF.

This clone was counted a few times. The chain has TRBV7-2 and TRBJ2-1, with 12 bases matching TRBD2. CDR1 and CDR2 (germline): SGHTA, FQGNSA. The CDR3 spans 17 residues. The ends lost 5 bases at V and 0 bases at J; junction bases unmatched: 5. The CDR3 DNA reads as TGTGCCAGCAGCCCGACTAGCGGGGGCGGCTCCTACAATGAGCAGTTCTTC. Residues: CASSPTSGGGSYNEQFF.

The chain carries TRBV6-5 and TRBJ2-7; 7 nucleotides align to TRBD2. Germline V lookup: CDR1 MNHEY, CDR2 SVGAGI. The CDR3 is 14 amino acids. V dropped 5 bases and J dropped 3; count of bases not matched to a gene: 7. DNA of the CDR3: TGTGCCAGCAGTCGAACTAGCGCCAACTACGAGCAGTACTTC. Translated, it gives CASSRTSANYEQYF.

This clone was recorded a few times. The chain couples TRBV30 to TRBJ2-5, with a tentative D call TRBD1 (5 bases). Germline V CDR1 and CDR2: GTSNPN, SVGIG (reference sequence). This CDR3 is built from 14 residues. V gave up 1 base and J gave up 3 bases, with 12 bases separating them. The CDR3: CAWSDRGSEETQYF. The CDR3 DNA follows: TGTGCCTGGAGTGATAGGGGAAGCGAAGAGACCCAGTACTTC. Drawing the rest from reference TRBV30 and TRBJ2-5, the complete variable domain is SQTIHQWPATLVQPVGSPLSLECTVEGTSNPNLYWYRQAAGRGLQLLFYSVGIGQISSEVPQNLSASRPQDRQFILSSKKLLLSDSGFYLCAWSDRGSEETQYFGPGTRLLVL.

V is TRBV5-1 and J is TRBJ2-2; 8 bases are shared with TRBD1. This CDR3 is built from 18 residues. V lost 4 bases and J lost 2; bases outside the gene matches: 13. The germline CDR1 and CDR2 sequences are SGHRS and YFSETQ. In DNA form, the CDR3 reads TGCGCCAGCAGCCGAAGGTCAGGGGGCAACCTAAACACCGGGGAGCTGTTTTTT. It translates to CASSRRSGGNLNTGELFF.

This chain uses TRBV2 with TRBJ1-6; TRBD1 matches 7 bases. Trimming cost V 4 bases and J 7 bases; bases outside gene matches: 4. The CDR3 is 14 residues long. CDR1 SNHLY and CDR2 FYNNEI come from the germline V gene. CDR3 residues: CASSGDSWNSPLHF. CDR3 bases: TGTGCCAGCAGTGGGGACAGCTGGAATTCACCCCTCCACTTT. The whole variable domain, remainder taken from reference TRBV2 and TRBJ1-6, is EPEVTQTPSHQVTQMGQEVILRCVPISNHLYFYWYRQILGQKVEFLVSFYNNEISEKSEIFDDQFSVERPDGSNFTLKIRSTKLEDSAMYFCASSGDSWNSPLHFGNGTRLTVT.

The rearrangement joins TRBV3-1 (or the pseudogene TRBV3-2) to TRBJ1-3; 8 bases line up with TRBD1. This CDR3 has 16 amino acids. V shed 5 bases, J shed 4 bases, and the junction held 10 bases outside the gene matches. Germline V gives CDR1 LGHDT, CDR2 YNNKEL (reference sequence). CDR3 region: CASSWNGAGGGNTIYF. Here the CDR3 DNA reads TGTGCCAGCAGCTGGAACGGGGCAGGGGGCGGAAACACCATATATTTT.

The chain uses TRBV7-2 and TRBJ2-2, with 11 bases that match TRBD1. Germline V lookup: CDR1 SGHTA, CDR2 FQGNSA. The J segment lost 5 bases and the V segment lost 5 bases, leaving 4 bases of the junction unmatched. This CDR3 is 15 amino acids long. The CDR3 DNA reads as TGTGCCAGCAGCACGGACAGGGGGCTAACCGGGGAGCTGTTTTTT. Protein sequence: CASSTDRGLTGELFF.